The entry below describes one T cell receptor (beta chain). The assay was immunoSEQ multiplex PCR, and TCRdb's table has in-frame clones only and misses some. The sample shows about 200,000 clones, approximately 90% of them seen only once. The entry originates in a study of control samples from healthy donors and cancer patients. Germline V gene sequence: CDR1 SGHRS, CDR2 YFSETQ. The CDR3 contains 14 residues. Trimming pared 5 bases from V and 8 bases from J, leaving 19 bases between. The sample comprised blood. The J gene is TRBJ1-2, the V gene TRBV5-1; D is uncertain. This receptor was taken from a man younger than 45 in good health. In DNA, the CDR3 is TGCGCCAGCAGTACGGAGGCGCGCATGAAGGGCTACACCTTC. The encoded protein is CASSTEARMKGYTF.